This is a list of T cell receptor beta chains from one sample in a study of blood T cell repertoires in COVID-19. Produced via immunoSEQ multiplex PCR; TCRdb's table is partial and in-frame only. The sample yields about 69,000 clones, under 85% seen once. Sequenced input: peripheral blood. These TCRs come from a man between 60 and 75 years old with acute or convalescent COVID-19. Both conserved end residues are part of each CDR3. The D gene is left open where the match is weak. Clone size is shown for a subset of rows, as once, few, many or a class of expanded clone.

v_call	j_call	d_call	clone_size	cdr3_aa	cdr3_nt
TRBV9	TRBJ2-5	.	few	CASSKPTGGLQETQYF	TGTGCCAGCAGCAAGCCGACAGGTGGCCTCCAAGAGACCCAGTACTTC
TRBV7-2	TRBJ1-4	.	.	CASSLVAGSNEKLFF	TGTGCCAGCAGCTTAGTTGCAGGCTCTAATGAAAAACTGTTTTTT
TRBV11-2	TRBJ1-1	.	once	CASSSGTATEAFF	TGTGCCAGCAGCTCAGGAACCGCCACTGAAGCTTTCTTT
TRBV29-1	TRBJ1-2	TRBD1	few	CSVEGDRPFANYGYTF	TGCAGCGTTGAGGGGGACAGACCTTTCGCTAACTATGGCTACACCTTC
TRBV19	TRBJ2-7	.	.	CASSGDGSYEQYF	TGTGCCAGTAGTGGAGACGGTTCCTACGAGCAGTACTTC
TRBV25-1	TRBJ2-5	.	.	CASMAGALETQYF	TGTGCCAGCATGGCAGGGGCATTGGAGACCCAGTACTTC
TRBV19	TRBJ2-3	.	.	CASSIEGTATDTQYF	TGTGCCAGTAGTATAGAGGGTACAGCCACAGATACGCAGTATTTT
TRBV5-6	TRBJ2-5	.	.	CASSYDRNDMETQYF	TGTGCCAGCAGTTACGACAGAAATGATATGGAGACCCAGTACTTC
TRBV6-4	TRBJ1-1	.	.	CASSDTSGTKAFF	TGTGCCAGCAGTGACACCTCCGGGACTAAAGCTTTCTTT
TRBV11-2	TRBJ2-7	TRBD1	few	CASSSTGFEQYF	TGTGCCAGCAGCTCGACAGGGTTCGAGCAGTACTTC
TRBV14	TRBJ1-6	.	.	CASSQDLRNSPLHF	TGTGCCAGCAGCCAAGATTTGAGGAATTCACCCCTCCACTTT
TRBV7-9	TRBJ2-1	.	.	CASSRGPYNEQFF	TGTGCCAGCAGCCGAGGGCCCTACAATGAGCAGTTCTTC